The clone carrying this TCR beta chain was seen only once. Other DNA sequences from this sample encode an identical CDR3 as well. Autoimmune disease history or systemic immunosuppression barred patients. Germline V gene data show CDR1 as SGHRS and CDR2 as YFSETQ. The CDR3 extends over 14 amino acids. After removal of 0 bases from V and 5 bases from J, the junction contained 4 bases not matched to a gene. Here immunoSEQ multiplex PCR was the method, and the copy in TCRdb shows in-frame clones only, minus some. The repertoire holds approximately 70,000 clones, with approximately 90% as singletons. These data originate in a study of OX40 agonist ivuxolimab in advanced cancers. Study in general: Ivuxolimab, an agonist antibody against OX40 (CD134), was given to patients. Enrollees could have had prior anti-PD-1, anti-PD-L1 or anti-CTLA-4 therapy, which approximately 38% had received.

The sequenced sample was CD4+ or CD8+ T cells sorted from blood, obtained in a trial of the OX40 agonist ivuxolimab. V is TRBV5-1 and J is TRBJ1-1, with 7 bases matching TRBD1. The TCR originated in an adult with an advanced solid tumor such as melanoma, head and neck, liver or kidney cancer. The CDR3 sequence is CASSLDRGGTEAFF. CDR3 sequence (DNA): TGCGCCAGCAGCTTGGACAGGGGAGGGACTGAAGCTTTCTTT.